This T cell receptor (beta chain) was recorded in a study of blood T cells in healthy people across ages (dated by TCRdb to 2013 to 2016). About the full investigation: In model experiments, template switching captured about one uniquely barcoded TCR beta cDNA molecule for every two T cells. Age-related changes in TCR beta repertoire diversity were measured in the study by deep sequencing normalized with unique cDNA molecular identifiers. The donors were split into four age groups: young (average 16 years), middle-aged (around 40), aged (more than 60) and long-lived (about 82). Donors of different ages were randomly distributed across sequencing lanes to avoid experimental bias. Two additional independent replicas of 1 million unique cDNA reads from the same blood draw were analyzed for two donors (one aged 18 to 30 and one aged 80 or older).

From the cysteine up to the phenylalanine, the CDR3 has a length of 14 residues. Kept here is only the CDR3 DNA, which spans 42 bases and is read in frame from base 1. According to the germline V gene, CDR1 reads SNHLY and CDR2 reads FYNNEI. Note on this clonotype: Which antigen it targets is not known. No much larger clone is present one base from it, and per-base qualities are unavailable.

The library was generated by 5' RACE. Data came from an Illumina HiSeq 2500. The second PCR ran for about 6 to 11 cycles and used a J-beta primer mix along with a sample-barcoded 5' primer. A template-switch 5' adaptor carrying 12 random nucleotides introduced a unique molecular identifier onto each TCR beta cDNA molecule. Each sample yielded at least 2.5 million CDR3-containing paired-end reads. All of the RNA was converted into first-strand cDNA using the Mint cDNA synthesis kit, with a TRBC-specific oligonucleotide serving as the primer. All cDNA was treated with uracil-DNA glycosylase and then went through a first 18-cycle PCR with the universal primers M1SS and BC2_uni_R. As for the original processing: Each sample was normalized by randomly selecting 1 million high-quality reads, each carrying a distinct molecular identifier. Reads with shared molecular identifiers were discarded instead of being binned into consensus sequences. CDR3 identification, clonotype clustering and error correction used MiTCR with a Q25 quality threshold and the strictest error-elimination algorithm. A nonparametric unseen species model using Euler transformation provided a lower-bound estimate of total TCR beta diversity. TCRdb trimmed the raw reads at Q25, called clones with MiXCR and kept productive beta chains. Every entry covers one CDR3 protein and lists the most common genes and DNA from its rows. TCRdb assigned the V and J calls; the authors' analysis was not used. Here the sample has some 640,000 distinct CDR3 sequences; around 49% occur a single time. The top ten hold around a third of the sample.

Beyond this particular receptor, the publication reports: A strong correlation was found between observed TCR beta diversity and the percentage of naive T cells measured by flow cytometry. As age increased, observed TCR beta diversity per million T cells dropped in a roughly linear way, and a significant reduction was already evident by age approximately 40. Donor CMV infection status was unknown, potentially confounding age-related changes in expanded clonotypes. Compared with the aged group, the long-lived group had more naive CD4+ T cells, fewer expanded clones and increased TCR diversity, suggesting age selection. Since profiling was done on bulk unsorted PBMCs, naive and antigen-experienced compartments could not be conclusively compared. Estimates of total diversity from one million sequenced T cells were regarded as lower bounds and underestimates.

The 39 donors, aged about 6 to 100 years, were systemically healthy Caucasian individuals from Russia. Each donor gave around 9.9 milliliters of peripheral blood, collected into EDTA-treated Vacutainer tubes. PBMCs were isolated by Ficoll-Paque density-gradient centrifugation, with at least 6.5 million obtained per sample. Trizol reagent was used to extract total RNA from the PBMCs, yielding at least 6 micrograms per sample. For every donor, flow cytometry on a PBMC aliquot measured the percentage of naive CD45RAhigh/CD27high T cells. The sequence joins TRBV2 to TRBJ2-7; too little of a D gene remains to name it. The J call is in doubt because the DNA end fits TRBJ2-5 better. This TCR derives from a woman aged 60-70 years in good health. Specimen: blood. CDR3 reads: CASRDRYASETQYF. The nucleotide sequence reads TGTGCCAGCAGGGATCGCTATGCGTCGGAGACCCAGTACTTC.